These T cell receptor beta chains were read from a single sample in a study of blood T cell repertoires in COVID-19. Clones were read by immunoSEQ multiplex PCR, and TCRdb kept only the in-frame ones, dropping some. The sample holds about 140,000 clones, around 82% seen once. The sample taken for sequencing was peripheral blood. These receptors came from a man aged 55 to 70 with acute or convalescent COVID-19. Both conserved end residues are trimmed from each CDR3.

V gene	CDR3 protein
TRBV20-1	SAPSGSGYT
TRBV5-4	ASSSGGRTNYGYT
TRBV15	ATSRDIANEQF
TRBV30	AWSGTGTVLAYEQY
TRBV6-7	ASWDRGFSYEQY
TRBV20-1	SASPGTSGSYNEQF
TRBV29-1	SVVGQGRNTEAF
TRBV30	AWSVTGDQPQH
TRBV11-3	ASSIRGGDGELF
TRBV11-2	ASSPSSGGYGYT
TRBV7-9	ASSLTLDSYEQY
TRBV20-1	SASRTGNTGELF
TRBV5-4	ASSFSGRAVEQY
TRBV5-1	ASSSAVSSYNEQF
TRBV5-1	ASSLAGSYEQY
TRBV4-1	ASSLGRGPTIGNQPQH
TRBV18	ASSPTGDQPQH
TRBV30	AWAPLGLAGDEQY
TRBV19	ASRPGLGQDGYT
TRBV18	ASSPPGQGGTGELF
TRBV3-1/TRBV3-2	ASSQDPGQDSPLH
TRBV28	ASRDSPYEQY
TRBV11-3	ASSLDGGGTYNEQF
TRBV4-1	ASSRDGTSPYEQY
TRBV6-1	ASSEGGGYNYGYT
TRBV10-2	ASSVGLAENEQF
TRBV7-2	ASSPGVRPTNYGYT
TRBV28	ASSSGDRGYT
TRBV10-3	AISETTLVSGGYEQY
TRBV12-3/TRBV12-4	ASSLLAWGELF
TRBV15	ATSRSSGTNTGELF
TRBV6-5	ASRTQSSGNTIY
TRBV5-3	ARSSAVREGLSDTQY
TRBV3-1/TRBV3-2	ASSQGAGSYGYT
TRBV9	ASSPRVSETQY
TRBV21-1	ASSKSGGRLAGGMGNTGELF